This T cell receptor beta chain was identified in a study of cytomegalovirus exposure and HLA in healthy donors. Study conclusions and caveats: There were 150 to 200 TCR beta chains listed as cytomegalovirus-associated. It was likely that a cluster of highly shared sequence variants was a sequencing artifact. Cytomegalovirus status was reportedly diagnosed by the classifier with high specificity and sensitivity. Confirmation in vitro established that three CMV-associated chains were specific for CMV antigens.

In the PCR, 60 Vbeta and 13 Jbeta primers were used. The assay was immunoSEQ multiplex PCR, and TCRdb's table has in-frame clones only and misses some. The repertoire has approximately 150,000 clones, over 60% of them found once; the top ten carry about 3.4%. Concerning this clone itself: No antigen is known for it.

The ends lost 4 bases at V and 6 bases at J; junction bases unmatched: 6. CDR1 is SGHRS and CDR2 is YFSETQ in the germline V gene. CDR3 size: 13 residues. What was sequenced was PBMCs. This TCR was sampled from a male donor in good health and CMV-seronegative. The V and J genes are TRBV5-1 and TRBJ1-2, with 7 bases that match TRBD1. The CDR3 loop is CASSGTARHGYTF. In DNA, the CDR3 is TGCGCCAGCAGCGGGACAGCTCGTCATGGCTACACCTTC.